A single T cell receptor (beta chain) is shown here with its context. In the authors' methods: Amplification of reference gene primers was used by the study to estimate nucleated cell counts. Method: immunoSEQ multiplex PCR; TCRdb's copy keeps in-frame clones and lacks some. Clone size and V and J calls were adopted from that table, with D and trimming inferred from the DNA. The table records a few hundred thousand clones, about 87% of them present only once. The record originates from a study of blood T cell repertoires in COVID-19. Background on the study: Spain, Italy and the United States supplied samples that represented acute and convalescent COVID-19. From T cells, B-cell-depleted T cells, or PBMCs came the material, which was cDNA or gDNA.

V was pared by 8 bases and J by 0 bases, with 6 bases of the junction left unmatched. Looked up from germline, CDR1 is MNHEY and CDR2 is SVGAGI. This CDR3 is 15 amino acids long. The sample consisted of peripheral blood. The clonotype was recovered from a human donor in a cohort sampled during active COVID-19. The chain combines TRBV6-5 with TRBJ2-3, with 9 bases matching TRBD2. CDR3 loop: CASHQRGVSTDTQYF. CDR3 bases: TGTGCCAGCCATCAGCGGGGGGTCAGCACAGATACGCAGTATTTT.